These T cell receptor beta chains were read from a single sample in a study of OX40 agonist ivuxolimab in advanced cancers. Sequencing used immunoSEQ multiplex PCR; TCRdb keeps in-frame clones, though not all of them. The sample shows about 69,000 clones, around 85% of them seen only once. The material was CD4+ or CD8+ T cells sorted from blood, obtained in a trial of the OX40 agonist ivuxolimab. Source of these receptors: an adult with an advanced solid tumor such as melanoma, head and neck, liver or kidney cancer. Both conserved end residues are part of each CDR3. Each record gives: D gene, CDR3 length, J gene, V gene, clone size, CDR3 protein, CDR3 DNA. D genes are given only for firm matches. Some rows have no size entry. The others give once, few or many, or a class for an expanded clone.

D: NA; length: 15; J: TRBJ1-5; V: TRBV28; size: NA; CDR3: CASSLSGTRNQPQHF; DNA: TGTGCCAGCAGTTTATCCGGGACCCGCAATCAGCCCCAGCATTTT
D: TRBD2; length: 17; J: TRBJ2-1; V: TRBV9; size: NA; CDR3: CASSAFRGAGGPREQFF; DNA: TGTGCCAGCAGCGCATTCCGGGGAGCGGGAGGGCCGAGGGAGCAGTTCTTC
D: NA; length: 13; J: TRBJ1-5; V: TRBV10-3; size: many; CDR3: CAINPDSNQPQHF; DNA: TGTGCCATCAATCCGGATAGCAATCAGCCCCAGCATTTT
D: TRBD1; length: 11; J: TRBJ2-7; V: TRBV7-9; size: few; CDR3: CASSWTGEQYF; DNA: TGTGCCAGCAGCTGGACAGGCGAGCAGTACTTC
D: TRBD1; length: 15; J: TRBJ1-6; V: TRBV25-1; size: NA; CDR3: CASSSLDRANSPLHF; DNA: TGTGCCAGCAGTTCCTTAGACAGGGCTAATTCACCCCTCCACTTT
D: NA; length: 14; J: TRBJ1-1; V: TRBV2; size: NA; CDR3: CASRPRPGYTEAFF; DNA: TGTGCCAGCAGACCAAGACCAGGCTACACTGAAGCTTTCTTT
D: TRBD1; length: 15; J: TRBJ1-2; V: TRBV7-9; size: NA; CDR3: CASSPDTTGGYGYTF; DNA: TGTGCCAGCAGCCCGGACACCACAGGGGGCTATGGCTACACCTTC
D: NA; length: 14; J: TRBJ2-7; V: TRBV6-5; size: NA; CDR3: CASSSQPGGYEQYF; DNA: TGTGCCAGCAGTTCCCAGCCAGGGGGGTACGAGCAGTACTTC
D: NA; length: 14; J: TRBJ2-7; V: TRBV5-1; size: NA; CDR3: CASSLGQVPYEQYF; DNA: TGCGCCAGCAGCCTAGGACAAGTTCCCTACGAGCAGTACTTC
D: NA; length: 14; J: TRBJ2-1; V: TRBV6-6; size: NA; CDR3: CASSYQGLYNEQFF; DNA: TGTGCCAGCAGTTACCAGGGGCTCTACAATGAGCAGTTCTTC
D: NA; length: 12; J: TRBJ1-1; V: TRBV2; size: NA; CDR3: CASKWTASEAFF; DNA: TGTGCCAGCAAATGGACAGCCTCTGAAGCTTTCTTT
D: NA; length: 12; J: TRBJ2-5; V: TRBV6-6; size: NA; CDR3: CASEGLQETQYF; DNA: TGTGCCAGCGAGGGACTCCAAGAGACCCAGTACTTC
D: NA; length: 15; J: TRBJ2-5; V: TRBV30; size: NA; CDR3: CAWNQKGWGWETQYF; DNA: TGTGCCTGGAACCAGAAAGGGTGGGGTTGGGAGACCCAGTACTTC
D: TRBD1; length: 18; J: TRBJ2-7; V: TRBV7-8; size: few; CDR3: CASSFSGEQGANPYEQYF; DNA: TGTGCCAGCAGCTTTAGCGGAGAACAGGGGGCGAACCCCTACGAGCAGTACTTC
D: NA; length: 14; J: TRBJ1-2; V: TRBV6-6; size: NA; CDR3: CASSYLGPGLGYTF; DNA: TGTGCCAGCAGTTATTTAGGGCCAGGGCTTGGCTACACCTTC
D: NA; length: 13; J: TRBJ2-6; V: TRBV9; size: NA; CDR3: CASSPIGANVLTF; DNA: TGTGCCAGCAGCCCAATAGGAGCCAACGTCCTGACTTTC
D: NA; length: 13; J: TRBJ2-3; V: TRBV10-3; size: NA; CDR3: CAITSAGADTQYF; DNA: TGTGCCATCACTTCTGCGGGCGCAGATACGCAGTATTTT
D: TRBD1; length: 17; J: TRBJ2-7; V: TRBV4-1; size: NA; CDR3: CASSQDGWDRGTYEQYF; DNA: TGCGCCAGCAGCCAAGACGGGTGGGACAGGGGGACCTACGAGCAGTACTTC
D: NA; length: 17; J: TRBJ2-1; V: TRBV27; size: NA; CDR3: CASTSSPPTEPGQEQFF; DNA: TGTGCCAGCACCTCAAGCCCCCCGACGGAGCCGGGACAAGAGCAGTTCTTC
D: TRBD1; length: 14; J: TRBJ1-2; V: TRBV5-1; size: NA; CDR3: CASSLVGQGYGYTF; DNA: TGCGCCAGCAGCTTGGTGGGACAGGGCTATGGCTACACCTTC
D: TRBD2; length: 13; J: TRBJ2-1; V: TRBV6-5; size: NA; CDR3: CATGTSGRGEQFF; DNA: TGTGCCACCGGGACTAGCGGGAGGGGTGAGCAGTTCTTC
D: NA; length: 13; J: TRBJ1-2; V: TRBV5-1; size: NA; CDR3: CASSLGQGTGYTF; DNA: TGCGCCAGCAGCTTGGGGCAGGGGACTGGCTACACCTTC
D: TRBD1; length: 17; J: TRBJ1-2; V: TRBV5-4; size: NA; CDR3: CASSGRDRGPGGEGYTF; DNA: TGTGCCAGCAGCGGCCGGGACAGGGGTCCCGGGGGAGAAGGCTACACCTTC
D: NA; length: 18; J: TRBJ2-1; V: TRBV27; size: NA; CDR3: CASSFYRVSGGHYNEQFF; DNA: TGTGCCAGCAGTTTCTATCGTGTGTCAGGCGGGCACTACAATGAGCAGTTCTTC
D: TRBD2; length: 14; J: TRBJ2-7; V: TRBV7-9; size: NA; CDR3: CASTPSGRWYEQYF; DNA: TGTGCCAGCACCCCTAGCGGGAGGTGGTACGAGCAGTACTTC
D: NA; length: 13; J: TRBJ1-2; V: TRBV27; size: NA; CDR3: CATKRQGLYGYTF; DNA: TGTGCCACTAAAAGGCAGGGACTATATGGCTACACCTTC
D: TRBD1; length: 18; J: TRBJ1-5; V: TRBV4-1; size: NA; CDR3: CASSQVFRGRLGNQPQHF; DNA: TGCGCCAGCAGCCAAGTGTTCAGGGGGCGTCTAGGCAATCAGCCCCAGCATTTT
D: TRBD2; length: 16; J: TRBJ2-7; V: TRBV11-2; size: once; CDR3: CASSSLDGGGRYEQYF; DNA: TGTGCCAGCAGCTCTTTGGACGGGGGAGGGAGGTACGAGCAGTACTTC
D: NA; length: 13; J: TRBJ2-1; V: TRBV11-2; size: NA; CDR3: CASSRRGSNEQFF; DNA: TGTGCCAGCAGTCGTCGGGGAAGTAATGAGCAGTTCTTC
D: TRBD2; length: 16; J: TRBJ2-3; V: TRBV28; size: once; CDR3: CASSPPQRGGTDTQYF; DNA: TGTGCCAGCAGTCCCCCCCAGCGGGGGGGCACAGATACGCAGTATTTT
D: NA; length: 15; J: TRBJ2-5; V: TRBV28; size: few; CDR3: CASSHPAGSGETQYF; DNA: TGTGCCAGCAGTCATCCGGCGGGGTCAGGAGAGACCCAGTACTTC
D: NA; length: 15; J: TRBJ2-2; V: TRBV5-1; size: once; CDR3: CASSSGHANTGELFF; DNA: TGCGCCAGCAGCTCGGGACATGCGAACACCGGGGAGCTGTTTTTT
D: NA; length: 16; J: TRBJ1-4; V: TRBV9; size: NA; CDR3: CASSVLGGDVGEKLFF; DNA: TGTGCCAGCAGCGTCCTTGGAGGGGATGTGGGTGAAAAACTGTTTTTT
D: NA; length: 14; J: TRBJ1-1; V: TRBV30; size: NA; CDR3: CAWSVQTGRTEAFF; DNA: TGTGCCTGGAGTGTACAAACAGGGCGGACTGAAGCTTTCTTT
D: TRBD1; length: 16; J: TRBJ2-1; V: TRBV5-1; size: NA; CDR3: CASSPSGTGHYNEQFF; DNA: TGCGCCAGCAGCCCGTCCGGGACAGGGCACTACAATGAGCAGTTCTTC
D: NA; length: 14; J: TRBJ1-2; V: TRBV15; size: NA; CDR3: CATSRRGVVEGYTF; DNA: TGTGCCACCAGCCGACGCGGGGTGGTGGAAGGCTACACCTTC
D: TRBD2; length: 15; J: TRBJ2-7; V: TRBV7-2; size: NA; CDR3: CASSFQSGRADEQYF; DNA: TGTGCCAGCAGCTTCCAGAGCGGGAGGGCCGACGAGCAGTACTTC
D: TRBD1; length: 15; J: TRBJ2-1; V: TRBV7-3; size: NA; CDR3: CASSPGVRDRDEQFF; DNA: TGTGCCAGCAGCCCAGGTGTACGGGACAGGGATGAGCAGTTCTTC
D: NA; length: 15; J: TRBJ1-3; V: TRBV5-6; size: once; CDR3: CASSLLQDYGNTIYF; DNA: TGTGCCAGCAGCTTGCTGCAGGATTATGGAAACACCATATATTTT
D: TRBD2; length: 15; J: TRBJ2-3; V: TRBV6-5; size: NA; CDR3: CASSYEGGRLDTQYF; DNA: TGTGCCAGCAGTTACGAGGGCGGGAGGTTGGATACGCAGTATTTT
D: NA; length: 15; J: TRBJ2-7; V: TRBV30; size: NA; CDR3: CAWSVHAGSSYEQYF; DNA: TGTGCCTGGAGTGTACATGCAGGGAGCTCCTACGAGCAGTACTTC
D: NA; length: 12; J: TRBJ2-7; V: TRBV14; size: few; CDR3: CASSQLPGEQYF; DNA: TGTGCCAGCAGCCAACTCCCTGGAGAGCAGTACTTC
D: NA; length: 16; J: TRBJ1-3; V: TRBV7-3; size: NA; CDR3: CASSLNAGGQRNTIYF; DNA: TGTGCCAGCAGCTTAAATGCGGGGGGTCAGAGAAACACCATATATTTT
D: TRBD1; length: 15; J: TRBJ2-7; V: TRBV27; size: NA; CDR3: CASSLSGTDAYEQYF; DNA: TGTGCCAGCAGTTTATCGGGGACAGATGCCTACGAGCAGTACTTC
D: NA; length: 13; J: TRBJ2-5; V: TRBV7-2; size: NA; CDR3: CASSPRSGETQYF; DNA: TGTGCCAGCAGCCCTCGGTCTGGGGAGACCCAGTACTTC
D: TRBD1; length: 15; J: TRBJ1-2; V: TRBV19; size: NA; CDR3: CASSTTGTGNYGYTF; DNA: TGTGCCAGTAGTACAACCGGGACAGGGAACTATGGCTACACCTTC
D: TRBD1; length: 12; J: TRBJ1-1; V: TRBV29-1; size: NA; CDR3: CSVVGGGTEAFF; DNA: TGCAGCGTTGTAGGGGGCGGCACTGAAGCTTTCTTT
D: NA; length: 15; J: TRBJ1-2; V: TRBV9; size: NA; CDR3: CASSVETGRMRGYTF; DNA: TGTGCCAGCAGCGTAGAGACAGGCCGGATGAGGGGCTACACCTTC
D: TRBD2; length: 16; J: TRBJ2-7; V: TRBV6-1; size: NA; CDR3: CASSEVSSGSLYEQYF; DNA: TGTGCCAGCAGTGAAGTAAGTAGCGGGAGCTTGTACGAGCAGTACTTC
D: NA; length: 15; J: TRBJ1-1; V: TRBV2; size: NA; CDR3: CASSEFRGIGTEAFF; DNA: TGTGCCAGCAGCGAATTCAGGGGAATCGGCACTGAAGCTTTCTTT
D: NA; length: 13; J: TRBJ2-4; V: TRBV29-1; size: NA; CDR3: CSVALQDKNIQYF; DNA: TGCAGCGTTGCCCTACAGGACAAAAACATTCAGTACTTC
D: NA; length: 12; J: TRBJ1-1; V: TRBV5-4; size: NA; CDR3: CASSLRGTEAFF; DNA: TGTGCCAGCAGCTTACGCGGCACTGAAGCTTTCTTT
D: TRBD1; length: 15; J: TRBJ2-3; V: TRBV5-6; size: NA; CDR3: CASSSSGTGLDTQYF; DNA: TGTGCCAGCAGCTCCAGTGGGACAGGTCTAGATACGCAGTATTTT